The clone carrying this T cell receptor beta chain has a single count. The source of the sample is a study of blood T cell repertoires in COVID-19. Trimming took 5 bases from V and 5 from J; bases not matched to a gene: 14. This CDR3 contains 16 residues. Germline V lookup: CDR1 KGHSH, CDR2 LQKENI. Here immunoSEQ multiplex PCR was the method, and the copy in TCRdb shows in-frame clones only, minus some. The sample carries 90,000 to 120,000 clones, more than 85% recorded once. This sequence was found in a human donor in a cohort sampled during active COVID-19. V usage is TRBV18 and J usage is TRBJ1-1, with TRBD1 identical over 7 bases. Sequencing was done on a sample of peripheral blood. CDR3: CASSSRRQGMGTEAFF. The CDR3 nucleotides are TGTGCCAGCTCATCGAGACGACAGGGTATGGGGACTGAAGCTTTCTTT.